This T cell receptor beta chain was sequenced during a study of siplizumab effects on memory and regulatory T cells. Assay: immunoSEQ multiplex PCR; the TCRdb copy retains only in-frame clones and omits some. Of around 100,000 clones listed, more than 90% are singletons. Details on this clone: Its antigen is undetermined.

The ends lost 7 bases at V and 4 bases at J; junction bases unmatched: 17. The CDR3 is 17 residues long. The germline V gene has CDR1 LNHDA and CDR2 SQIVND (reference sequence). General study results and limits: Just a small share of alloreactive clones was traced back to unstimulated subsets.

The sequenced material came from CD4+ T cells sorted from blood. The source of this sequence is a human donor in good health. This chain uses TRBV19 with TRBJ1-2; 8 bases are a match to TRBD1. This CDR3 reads CASTTWGEGQVGYGYTF. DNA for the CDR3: TGTGCCAGTACCACATGGGGTGAGGGACAGGTGGGCTATGGCTACACCTTC. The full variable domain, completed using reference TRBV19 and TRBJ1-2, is DGGITQSPKYLFRKEGQNVTLSCEQNLNHDAMYWYRQDPGQGLRLIYYSQIVNDFQKGDIAEGYSVSREKKESFPLTVTSAQKNPTAFYLCASTTWGEGQVGYGYTFGSGTRLTVV.